The text below deals with one TCR beta chain. Per the authors' pipeline: Amplification of reference gene primers provided the estimated nucleated cell counts. Some clones are missing from TCRdb's copy, which holds only in-frame ones; the method was immunoSEQ multiplex PCR. V, J and clone size derive from that table, while D and trimming were established from the DNA sequence. The repertoire has over 250,000 clones, around 90% of them found once; the top ten carry around 5.8%. These data are taken from a study of blood T cell repertoires in COVID-19. The overall study: The United States, Italy and Spain provided the acute and convalescent COVID-19 samples. T cells, B-cell-depleted T cells, or PBMCs supplied cDNA or gDNA.

Seattle's cohort entered during active infection and was followed longitudinally. This receptor was identified in a woman between 45 and 65 years old with COVID-19, enrolled during active disease. The sequencing input was peripheral blood.

In nucleotides, the CDR3 is TGTGCCAGCAGCGTAGCTCGGCTAGCGGGAGGGCAATACTACAATGAGCAGTTCTTC. The encoded protein is CASSVARLAGGQYYNEQFF. The chain uses TRBV9 and TRBJ2-1; 12 nucleotides match TRBD2. Germline V lookup: CDR1 SGDLS, CDR2 YYNGEE. Trimming at V came to 0 bases and at J to 3 bases, leaving 10 bases not matched to a gene. The CDR3 sequence is 19 residues long.